The 28 T cell receptor delta chains below come from one sample, sequenced in a study of gamma-delta chains in newborns, infants, children. TCRdb ran CATT on the reads. This sample has about 1,500 delta-chain clones, with roughly 42% found just once. Sample: blood. These receptors were collected from a child who had a fever.

As for this clone: This may come from a read error, since a much larger clone is one base off. The CDR3: CACDTVGGITDKPIF. The CDR3 nucleotides read TGTGCCTGTGACACCGTCGGGGGGATAACCGATAAACCCATCTTT. This chain uses TRDV2 with TRDJ1; 8 bases agree with TRDD3. This CDR3 has 15 residues. The germline gives CDR1 GEAIGNYY, CDR2 EKD.

This clone has a handful of counts. This chain uses TRDV2 with TRDJ3; 11 bases are a match to TRDD3. The CDR3 sequence is 20 residues long. Losses at the gene ends were 3 bases for V and 0 bases for J; bases not matched to a gene: 9. Germline V gives CDR1 GEAIGNYY, CDR2 EKD. DNA for the CDR3: TGTGCCTGTGACGCCGTACTGGGGGATAAGAGCTCCTGGGACACCCGACAGATGTTTTTC. Protein sequence: CACDAVLGDKSSWDTRQMFF.

With respect to this clone: A much larger clone differs from this one at a single base, so this may be a read error. Other DNA sequences in the sample encode the same CDR3. V is TRDV2 and J is TRDJ1; 8 bases fit TRDD3. The CDR3 contains 15 residues. Germline-derived CDR1 and CDR2 are GEAIGNYY and EKD. The CDR3 nucleotides are TGCGCCTGCTCTAACGTCGTGGGGGATACCGATAAACTCATCTTT. Amino acid sequence: CACSNVVGDTDKLIF.

With regard to this clone: At the DNA level, this CDR3 is encoded by other sequences in the same sample as well. The chain carries TRDV1 and TRDJ1; D remains ambiguous. V lost 4 bases to trimming and J lost 0 bases, with 30 bases between them. This CDR3 is built from 21 residues. In germline, CDR1 is TSWWSYY, CDR2 QGS. The CDR3 region has the DNA TGTGCTCTTGGGGTATTTCCGCACCCAAGAGAAGACCCTCCTTACACCGATAAACTCATCTTT. Its protein is CALGVFPHPREDPPYTDKLIF.

V usage is TRDV2 and J usage is TRDJ1; 9 bases match TRDD3. CDR3 length: 20 residues. V lost 3 bases, J lost 2 bases, and 21 bases stayed unmatched. Germline V gene lookup returns CDR1 GEAIGNYY and CDR2 EKD. This CDR3 is CACDLMSLRPTGGRTDKLIF. The CDR3 nucleotides are TGTGCCTGTGACCTAATGTCCCTTCGTCCCACTGGGGGACGTACCGATAAACTCATCTTT.

As concerns this clone: This may stem from a read error, because a much larger clone lies one nucleotide away. Distinct nucleotide sequences in the sample also encode this CDR3. V usage is TRDV2 and J usage is TRDJ1, with a possible D match to TRDD3 (5 bases). CDR1 and CDR2 (germline): GEAIGNYY, EKD. The CDR3 length is 15 residues. Trimming cost V 0 bases and J 2 bases, with 12 bases left between them. In DNA, the CDR3 is TGTGCCTGTGACACCGTGGGGACCGTTACCGATAAACTCATCTTT. Translated, it gives CACDTVGTVTDKLIF.

For this clone: An end of the junction differs from the germline gene, which may be a read error. The rearrangement joins TRDV2 to TRDJ3; D possibly corresponds to TRDD3 (6 bases). This CDR3 spans 18 amino acids. CDR1 GEAIGNYY and CDR2 EKD come from the germline V gene. Here the CDR3 reads CACDPTGIRSRDTRQMFF. CDR3 DNA: TGTGCCTGTGACCCTACTGGGATCCGCTCCCGGGACACCCGACAGATGTTTTTC.

CDR3 in amino acids: CACDTWGHTGDKLIF. Here the CDR3 DNA reads TGTGCCTGTGACACCTGGGGACACACCGGCGATAAACTCATCTTT. The chain uses TRDV2 and TRDJ1; D may be TRDD3 (5 bases). The CDR3 consists of 15 residues. The germline gives CDR1 GEAIGNYY, CDR2 EKD. V dropped 0 bases and J dropped 4 bases, with 14 bases sitting between them.

This clone was detected once. A clone one base away is much larger, so this may be a read error. This sample also contains other DNA sequences that code for the same CDR3. Here the CDR3 reads CALGEHYSSPLYWGIYTDKLIF. In DNA, the CDR3 is TGTGCTCTTGGGGAACATTATTCCTCCCCTCTATACTGGGGGATATACACCGATAAGCTCATCTTT. J is TRDJ1 and V is TRDV1; 11 bases agree with TRDD3. CDR1 is TSWWSYY, CDR2 QGS, per germline. The CDR3 spans 22 residues.

With respect to this clone: With a far larger clone one base away, a read error is the likely cause. Within the sample, other DNA sequences also encode this same CDR3. The chain is built from TRDV3 and TRDJ1; TRDD3 aligns across 8 bases. The V segment lost 2 bases and the J segment 0 bases; nucleotides outside the gene matches: 20. This CDR3 contains 19 residues. CDR1 is TVYSNPD and CDR2 is GDNSRS in the germline V gene (reference sequence). CDR3 in DNA: TGTGCCTTTTGGTCCCGACCTACTGGGGGTCGCTGGTACACCGATAAACTCATCTTT. It encodes CAFWSRPTGGRWYTDKLIF.

Notes on this clone: A read error is possible here, since a much larger clone lies one base away. In the same sample, other DNA sequences code for this CDR3. The chain employs TRDV2 and TRDJ1; a possible D gene is TRDD3 (6 bases). CDR1 is GEAIGNYY, CDR2 EKD, per germline. The CDR3 loop spans 15 amino acids. Trimming stripped 0 bases from V and 2 bases from J, with 12 bases between. CDR3 region: CACDTVGIHTDKLIF. The CDR3, as DNA: TGTGCCTGTGACACCGTGGGGATCCATACCGATAAACTCATCTTT.

This clone appeared a few times. A read error may produce the germline difference seen at one junction end. This sample also contains other DNA sequences that code for the same CDR3. This rearrangement joins TRDV2 to TRDJ1, with no clear D. This CDR3 has 16 residues. Germline V CDR1 and CDR2: GEAIGNYY, EKD. CDR3 sequence (DNA): TGTGCCTGTGACACCGTAGGCTTGAATCGGAGCGATAAGCTCATCTTT. Residues: CACDTVGLNRSDKLIF.

As concerns this clone: A much larger clone is a single base away; this may be a read error. Other DNA variants within this sample encode the same CDR3. J is TRDJ1 and V is TRDV2; D is unresolved. The length of the CDR3 is 19 residues. The V gene's germline CDR1 is GEAIGNYY and CDR2 EKD. The CDR3 nucleotides are TGTGCCTGTGACACCGTCACTTCGAGAGACACAGCGTACACCGATAAACTCATCTTC. This codes for CACDTVTSRDTAYTDKLIF.

This clone is large by share. The chain links TRDV2 to TRDJ3, with 11 bases that match TRDD3. Looked up from germline, CDR1 is GEAIGNYY and CDR2 is EKD. This CDR3 comprises 17 residues. Germline trimming cut 3 bases from V and 2 bases from J; bases unmatched to any gene: 2. CDR3 residues: CACDLLGDTWDTRQMFF. The CDR3 nucleotides read TGTGCCTGTGACCTACTGGGGGATACCTGGGACACCCGACAGATGTTTTTC.

By share, this clone counts as medium-sized. V gene TRDV2 combines with J gene TRDJ1; tentatively, D is TRDD3 (6 bases). CDR3 length: 17 residues. V was pared by 3 bases and J by 0 bases, with 19 bases between. The germline gives CDR1 GEAIGNYY, CDR2 EKD. CDR3 residues: CACDGIDGRRYTDKLIF. The CDR3 region has the DNA TGTGCCTGTGACGGGATAGATGGCAGGCGATACACCGATAAACTCATCTTT.

Sample share makes this clone medium-sized. CDR3 in DNA: TGTGCCTGTGACGGTACTGGGGGATACAAGGGCTCCTGGGACACCCGACAGATGTTTTTC. Protein sequence: CACDGTGGYKGSWDTRQMFF. The genes are TRDV2 and TRDJ3; TRDD3 aligns across 12 bases. Trimming took 3 bases from V and 0 from J; bases not matched to a gene: 8. The V gene's germline CDR1 is GEAIGNYY and CDR2 EKD. This CDR3 has 20 residues.

By frequency in the sample, this clone is large. The chain is built from TRDV2 and TRDJ1; 8 bases are a match to TRDD3. The CDR3 is made up of 18 amino acids. Trimming cost V 0 bases and J 0 bases; bases outside gene matches: 11. Germline V gene lookup returns CDR1 GEAIGNYY and CDR2 EKD. For the CDR3, the DNA is TGTGCCTGTGACACCGAATGGCTGGGGGACGAGTACACCGATAAACTCATCTTT. Translating it yields CACDTEWLGDEYTDKLIF.

On this clone: This may be a read error, as it is one base from a much larger clone. V and J are TRDV2 and TRDJ3, with 8 nucleotides matching TRDD3. The CDR3 runs to 21 residues. CDR1 is GEAIGNYY, CDR2 EKD, per germline. J lost 0 bases, V lost 0 bases, and 12 bases had no gene match. CDR3 in amino acids: CACDTPGGGSPSSWDTRQMFF. The DNA for the CDR3 is TGTGCCTGTGACACCCCAGGTGGGGGATCCCCGAGCTCCTGGGACACCCGACAGATGTTTTTC.

Turning to this clone: A much larger clone is a single base away; this may be a read error. The rearrangement links TRDV2 to TRDJ1; TRDD2 agrees at 9 bases. Germline V gives CDR1 GEAIGNYY, CDR2 EKD. The CDR3 spans 25 residues. The CDR3 protein is CARDRVIFSEGLPTGTGDRDPELIF. The CDR3 DNA reads as TGTGCCCGTGACCGGGTCATTTTTTCGGAAGGCCTTCCTACGGGTACTGGGGATAGGGACCCCGAACTCATCTTT.

This clone is termed medium-sized. This same CDR3 is encoded by further DNA sequences in the sample. This sequence joins TRDV2 and TRDJ1; 7 bases fit TRDD3. The CDR3 extends over 19 amino acids. V trimming: 2 bases; J trimming: 0 bases; junction bases outside the gene matches: 17. Germline V gene lookup returns CDR1 GEAIGNYY and CDR2 EKD. The CDR3 region is CACDSVGGNGGLYTDKLIF. CDR3 DNA: TGTGCCTGTGACAGTGTTGGAGGCAACGGGGGATTGTACACCGATAAACTCATCTTT.

Within the sample, this clone is large. V usage is TRDV2 and J usage is TRDJ1; 7 bases fit TRDD3. The CDR3 is 15 amino acids. The V gene end was trimmed by 1 base and the J gene end by 0 bases; junction bases not matched to a gene: 4. Germline CDR1 GEAIGNYY, CDR2 EKD. The CDR3 spells CACDTLGVYTDKLIF. The CDR3 DNA is TGTGCCTGTGACACTCTGGGGGTATACACCGATAAACTCATCTTT.

There are a few counts of this clone. This likely stems from a read error, as it lies one base from a far larger clone. The chain recombines TRDV3 with TRDJ1; TRDD3 agrees at 7 bases. This CDR3 has 18 residues. V shed 2 bases and J 0 bases; nucleotides not matched to a gene: 18. Germline V gene lookup returns CDR1 TVYSNPD and CDR2 GDNSRS (reference sequence). CDR3 amino acids: CAFGGWGASPWYTDKLIF. CDR3 DNA: TGTGCCTTTGGGGGCTGGGGGGCCAGCCCCTGGTACACCGATAAACTCATCTTT.

Points on this clone: This may be a read error, as it is one base from a much larger clone. This sample also contains other DNA sequences that code for the same CDR3. This chain joins TRDV2 and TRDJ1; 13 nucleotides align to TRDD3. V gave up 3 bases and J gave up 2 bases; unmatched junction bases: 17. The CDR3 totals 20 residues. Germline values: CDR1 GEAIGNYY, CDR2 EKD. CDR3 sequence reads: CACDSLLGDTRGQGTDKLIF. Here the CDR3 DNA reads TGTGCCTGTGACTCATTACTGGGGGATACGCGAGGCCAGGGGACCGATAAACTCATCTTT.

By share, this clone ranks as large. Other nucleotide sequences in the sample specify the same CDR3. V usage is TRDV2 and J usage is TRDJ1; D is possibly TRDD3 (5 bases). The CDR3 is 14 amino acids. From germline, CDR1 is GEAIGNYY and CDR2 EKD. Trimming cost V 1 base and J 3 bases, with 11 bases left between them. This CDR3 is CACDTIGGPDKLIF. As DNA, the CDR3 is TGTGCCTGTGACACGATAGGGGGGCCCGATAAACTCATCTTT.

In its sample, this clone is large. Other DNA sequences in this sample translate to the same CDR3. The chain has TRDV2 and TRDJ1; D is unresolved. V dropped 2 bases and J dropped 2 bases, with 11 bases sitting between them. The length of the CDR3 is 14 residues. CDR1 and CDR2 (germline): GEAIGNYY, EKD. CDR3 DNA: TGTGCCTGTGACAACCTCGATAATACCGATAAACTCATCTTT. The encoded protein is CACDNLDNTDKLIF.

By frequency in the sample, this clone is large (0.1 to 1%). The chain carries TRDV2 and TRDJ1, with 8 nucleotides matching TRDD3. The CDR3 is 16 amino acids. Unmatched junction bases numbered 7, after V lost 2 bases and J lost 0 bases. The germline gives CDR1 GEAIGNYY, CDR2 EKD. CDR3: CACDSLTGGDTDKLIF. The CDR3 DNA reads as TGTGCCTGTGACAGCCTTACTGGGGGGGACACCGATAAACTCATCTTT.

A remark on this clone: A much larger clone is a single base away; this may be a read error. The chain is built from TRDV2 and TRDJ1; D possibly corresponds to TRDD3 (6 bases). CDR1 is GEAIGNYY and CDR2 is EKD in the germline V gene. The CDR3 extends over 14 amino acids. Between the trimmed V and J ends, which lost 6 bases and 4 bases, there was a span of 17 bases. The CDR3 is CACWSGAYIDKLIF. CDR3 in DNA: TGTGCCTGTTGGTCTGGGGCGTACATCGATAAACTCATCTTT.

By share, this clone counts as medium-sized. The rearrangement uses TRDV2 and TRDJ1; 8 nucleotides line up with TRDD3. V was clipped by 3 bases and J by 0 bases; unmatched bases: 14. Germline assignment: CDR1 GEAIGNYY and CDR2 EKD. This CDR3 comprises 18 residues. CDR3 coding DNA: TGTGCCTGTGACCGTTTGGTGGGGGATCTCTACTACACCGATAAACTCATCTTT. This gives the protein CACDRLVGDLYYTDKLIF.